This is a list of T cell receptor beta chains from one sample in a study of shared clonotypes between healthy human individuals. Data came from immunoSEQ multiplex PCR; TCRdb stores just in-frame clones and leaves some out. This sample has about 2.4 million clones, with roughly 92% found just once. Sequenced material: naive CD4+ T cells sorted from blood. The receptors originated from a man younger than 30 in good health. Both conserved end residues are part of each CDR3. A D gene is named only where the DNA matches it firmly. The listing skips clone size in some rows; elsewhere it reads once, few, many or a size class.

D gene: NA
V gene: TRBV18
J gene: TRBJ2-5
clone size: NA
CDR3 DNA: TGTGCCAGCTCAACGCAAGAGACCCAGTACTTC
CDR3 protein: CASSTQETQYF

D gene: NA
V gene: TRBV5-1
J gene: TRBJ2-3
clone size: NA
CDR3 DNA: TGCGCCAGCAGCTTACCCCAGGGGTTGGGGACAGATACGCAGTATTTT
CDR3 protein: CASSLPQGLGTDTQYF

D gene: NA
V gene: TRBV15
J gene: TRBJ1-2
clone size: NA
CDR3 DNA: TGTGCCACCAGCAGAGAAACACAGTCTTTCTACACCTTC
CDR3 protein: CATSRETQSFYTF

D gene: NA
V gene: TRBV11-3
J gene: TRBJ2-3
clone size: NA
CDR3 DNA: TGTGCCAGCAGCTTAGGACTGGGCACAGATACGCAGTATTTT
CDR3 protein: CASSLGLGTDTQYF

D gene: NA
V gene: TRBV11-2
J gene: TRBJ2-5
clone size: NA
CDR3 DNA: TGTGCCAGCAGCTTAGGAGGTTGGAGTATAGAGACCCAGTACTTC
CDR3 protein: CASSLGGWSIETQYF

D gene: TRBD2
V gene: TRBV18
J gene: TRBJ2-2
clone size: NA
CDR3 DNA: TGTGCCAGCTCACCTAGCGGGAGAGTAGACACCGGGGAGCTGTTTTTT
CDR3 protein: CASSPSGRVDTGELFF

D gene: NA
V gene: TRBV27
J gene: TRBJ2-7
clone size: NA
CDR3 DNA: TGTGCCAGCAGTCCGACAACGTCCTACGAGCAGTACTTC
CDR3 protein: CASSPTTSYEQYF

D gene: TRBD2
V gene: TRBV2
J gene: TRBJ2-3
clone size: NA
CDR3 DNA: TGTGCCAGCAGCTTCGGGACTAGCGGATTCACAGATACGCAGTATTTT
CDR3 protein: CASSFGTSGFTDTQYF

D gene: NA
V gene: TRBV5-1
J gene: TRBJ2-2
clone size: NA
CDR3 DNA: TGCGCCACCTATACAGGACGGGGACCCACCGGGGAGCTGTTTTTT
CDR3 protein: CATYTGRGPTGELFF

D gene: TRBD1
V gene: TRBV6-5
J gene: TRBJ1-1
clone size: once
CDR3 DNA: TGTGCCAGCAGTTACCGGGGACAGAAGAACACTGAAGCTTTCTTT
CDR3 protein: CASSYRGQKNTEAFF

D gene: TRBD2
V gene: TRBV13
J gene: TRBJ2-3
clone size: NA
CDR3 DNA: TGTGCCAGCAGCGGGACTAGCGGGGTCTTCGGGACAGATACGCAGTATTTT
CDR3 protein: CASSGTSGVFGTDTQYF

D gene: NA
V gene: TRBV5-6
J gene: TRBJ2-1
clone size: once
CDR3 DNA: TGTGCCAGCAGCTTGCCCAGGGCGGACTATGAGCAGTTCTTC
CDR3 protein: CASSLPRADYEQFF

D gene: NA
V gene: TRBV6-5
J gene: TRBJ2-2
clone size: NA
CDR3 DNA: TGTGCCAGCAGTCGCCAGAAAGACCGGGAGCTGTTTTTT
CDR3 protein: CASSRQKDRELFF

D gene: NA
V gene: TRBV5-6
J gene: TRBJ2-7
clone size: NA
CDR3 DNA: TGTGCCAGCAGCTTCCGCGGGGGCCCCCTGAGAGAGCAGTACTTC
CDR3 protein: CASSFRGGPLREQYF

D gene: NA
V gene: TRBV6-4
J gene: TRBJ1-1
clone size: NA
CDR3 DNA: TGTGCCAGCAGATTTGAAGCTTTCTTT
CDR3 protein: CASRFEAFF

D gene: NA
V gene: TRBV2
J gene: TRBJ1-2
clone size: NA
CDR3 DNA: TGTGCCAGCAGTGTCATATCAGGGGCCTTCTATGGCTACACCTTC
CDR3 protein: CASSVISGAFYGYTF

D gene: NA
V gene: TRBV18
J gene: TRBJ1-5
clone size: NA
CDR3 DNA: TGTGCCAGCTCAGCTATACAGGGAAAAGAGCAGCCCCAGCATTTT
CDR3 protein: CASSAIQGKEQPQHF

D gene: NA
V gene: TRBV18
J gene: TRBJ1-2
clone size: once
CDR3 DNA: TGTGCCAGCTCAGAAGTAGAGTCAGGGATCGGCTACACCTTC
CDR3 protein: CASSEVESGIGYTF

D gene: NA
V gene: TRBV5-1
J gene: TRBJ1-1
clone size: NA
CDR3 DNA: TGCGCCAGCAGCTTGGGACAAATGAACACTGAAGCTTTCTTT
CDR3 protein: CASSLGQMNTEAFF

D gene: NA
V gene: TRBV30
J gene: TRBJ2-2
clone size: once
CDR3 DNA: TGTGCCTGGAAAAAACCGGGGCTGAACACCGGGGAGCTGTTTTTT
CDR3 protein: CAWKKPGLNTGELFF

D gene: NA
V gene: TRBV5-1
J gene: TRBJ2-3
clone size: NA
CDR3 DNA: TGCGCCAGCAGCTTGGGACTCGCGGGAAGGGCCCCAGATACGCAGTATTTT
CDR3 protein: CASSLGLAGRAPDTQYF

D gene: TRBD1
V gene: TRBV6-1
J gene: TRBJ1-5
clone size: NA
CDR3 DNA: TGTGCCAGCAGTGAAGCAACGGGACAGGCGAATCAGCCCCAGCATTTT
CDR3 protein: CASSEATGQANQPQHF

D gene: NA
V gene: TRBV6-1
J gene: TRBJ2-1
clone size: NA
CDR3 DNA: TGTGCCAGCATACGCGGTCTTGTTGCCGACAATGAGCAGTTCTTC
CDR3 protein: CASIRGLVADNEQFF

D gene: TRBD2
V gene: TRBV5-8
J gene: TRBJ2-3
clone size: NA
CDR3 DNA: TGTGCCAGCAGCTTGTTTTTAGCGGGAAACACAGATACGCAGTATTTT
CDR3 protein: CASSLFLAGNTDTQYF

D gene: NA
V gene: TRBV11-3
J gene: TRBJ1-6
clone size: NA
CDR3 DNA: TGTGCCAGCAGCTTAGTGGGTGGTTCACCCCTCCACTTT
CDR3 protein: CASSLVGGSPLHF

D gene: TRBD1
V gene: TRBV6-5
J gene: TRBJ2-7
clone size: NA
CDR3 DNA: TGTGCCAGCAGTCTCCGACAGGGGACCCACGAGCAGTACTTC
CDR3 protein: CASSLRQGTHEQYF

D gene: NA
V gene: TRBV5-1
J gene: TRBJ2-1
clone size: NA
CDR3 DNA: TGCGCCAGCAGCTTGGATCGACAGCCTCCCTACAATGAGCAGTTCTTC
CDR3 protein: CASSLDRQPPYNEQFF

D gene: NA
V gene: TRBV5-1
J gene: TRBJ2-3
clone size: NA
CDR3 DNA: TGCGCCAGCAGCTTCAAATCGGGCAGGAGCACAGATACGCAGTATTTT
CDR3 protein: CASSFKSGRSTDTQYF

D gene: TRBD2
V gene: TRBV4-1
J gene: TRBJ2-7
clone size: NA
CDR3 DNA: TGCGCCAGCAGCCAAGAGGTAGCGGGAGGGCCCTACGAGCAGTACTTC
CDR3 protein: CASSQEVAGGPYEQYF

D gene: NA
V gene: TRBV6-1
J gene: TRBJ1-1
clone size: NA
CDR3 DNA: TGTGCCATCAGTGAACGGGAACGGAACACTGAAGCTTTCTTT
CDR3 protein: CAISERERNTEAFF

D gene: NA
V gene: TRBV2
J gene: TRBJ1-1
clone size: NA
CDR3 DNA: TGTGCCAGCAGTGGGGACGGAAACACTGAAGCTTTCTTT
CDR3 protein: CASSGDGNTEAFF

D gene: NA
V gene: TRBV6-6
J gene: TRBJ2-2
clone size: NA
CDR3 DNA: TGTGCCAGCAGTTACAGGGCAGGTAACGCCGGGGAGCTGTTTTTT
CDR3 protein: CASSYRAGNAGELFF

D gene: NA
V gene: TRBV30
J gene: TRBJ2-7
clone size: NA
CDR3 DNA: TGTGCCTGGAGTGCTGATGGGGCCTACGAGCAGTACTTC
CDR3 protein: CAWSADGAYEQYF

D gene: NA
V gene: TRBV10-3
J gene: TRBJ2-5
clone size: NA
CDR3 DNA: TGTGCCATCAGTGAAAGTCCGTCTGGACAAGAGACCCAGTACTTC
CDR3 protein: CAISESPSGQETQYF

D gene: NA
V gene: TRBV18
J gene: TRBJ2-2
clone size: NA
CDR3 DNA: TGTGCCAGCTCACAGGCCGATGAGCTGTTTTTT
CDR3 protein: CASSQADELFF

D gene: NA
V gene: TRBV18
J gene: TRBJ1-2
clone size: NA
CDR3 DNA: TGTGCCAGCTCCCCGGTGGGAAATTATGGCTACACCTTC
CDR3 protein: CASSPVGNYGYTF

D gene: TRBD2
V gene: TRBV6-5
J gene: TRBJ2-7
clone size: NA
CDR3 DNA: TGTGCCAGCAGTTACGGGTTAGCGGGAACCTACGAGCAGTACTTC
CDR3 protein: CASSYGLAGTYEQYF

D gene: NA
V gene: TRBV2
J gene: TRBJ2-7
clone size: NA
CDR3 DNA: TGTGCCAGCAGTGAAAGGGTGCAGTACTTC
CDR3 protein: CASSERVQYF

D gene: TRBD1
V gene: TRBV15
J gene: TRBJ1-5
clone size: NA
CDR3 DNA: TGTGCCACCAGCATCTCAGGGGGCCGGGGGGATCAGCCCCAGCATTTT
CDR3 protein: CATSISGGRGDQPQHF

D gene: NA
V gene: TRBV5-4
J gene: TRBJ2-1
clone size: NA
CDR3 DNA: TGTGCCAGCAGCCGGGACCTTGGGGGGTATGAGCAGTTCTTC
CDR3 protein: CASSRDLGGYEQFF

D gene: NA
V gene: TRBV30
J gene: TRBJ1-1
clone size: few
CDR3 DNA: TGTGCCTGGGAGTGGAACACTGAAGCTTTCTTT
CDR3 protein: CAWEWNTEAFF

D gene: TRBD2
V gene: TRBV5-1
J gene: TRBJ2-6
clone size: NA
CDR3 DNA: TGCGCCAGCAGCTTGGAACTAGCGGGGGGCTCTGGGGCCAACGTCCTGACTTTC
CDR3 protein: CASSLELAGGSGANVLTF

D gene: NA
V gene: TRBV10-3
J gene: TRBJ2-7
clone size: NA
CDR3 DNA: TGTGCCAGCGAAGACAGTTCCTACGAGCAGTACTTC
CDR3 protein: CASEDSSYEQYF

D gene: NA
V gene: TRBV12-5
J gene: TRBJ1-1
clone size: NA
CDR3 DNA: TGTGCTAGTGGTTCCGCCCGGTTGAACACTGAAGCTTTCTTT
CDR3 protein: CASGSARLNTEAFF

D gene: NA
V gene: TRBV2
J gene: TRBJ2-1
clone size: NA
CDR3 DNA: TGTGCGTGCGACAGGCCCCCCGGCTCCTACAATGAGCAGTTCTTC
CDR3 protein: CACDRPPGSYNEQFF

D gene: TRBD1
V gene: TRBV18
J gene: TRBJ1-5
clone size: NA
CDR3 DNA: TGTGCCAGCTCACCCCGGACAGGGGCGAATCAGCCCCAGCATTTT
CDR3 protein: CASSPRTGANQPQHF